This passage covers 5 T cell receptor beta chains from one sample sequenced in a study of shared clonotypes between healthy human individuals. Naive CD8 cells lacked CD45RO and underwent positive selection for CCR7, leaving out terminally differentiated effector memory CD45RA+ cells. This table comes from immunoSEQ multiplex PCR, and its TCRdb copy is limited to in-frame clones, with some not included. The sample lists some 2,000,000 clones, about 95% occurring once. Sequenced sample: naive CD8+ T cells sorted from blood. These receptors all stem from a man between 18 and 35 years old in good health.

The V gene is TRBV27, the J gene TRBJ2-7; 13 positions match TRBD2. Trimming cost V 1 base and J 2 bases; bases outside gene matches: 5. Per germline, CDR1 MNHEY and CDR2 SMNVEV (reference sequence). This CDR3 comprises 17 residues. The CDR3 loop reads CASSLLALAGGAYEQYF. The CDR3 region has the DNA TGTGCCAGCAGTTTATTGGCACTAGCGGGAGGGGCCTACGAGCAGTACTTC.

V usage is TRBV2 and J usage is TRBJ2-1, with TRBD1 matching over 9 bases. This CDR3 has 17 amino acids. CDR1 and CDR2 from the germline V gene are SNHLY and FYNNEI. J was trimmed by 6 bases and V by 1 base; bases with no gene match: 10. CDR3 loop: CASSEGPGQGWGNEQFF. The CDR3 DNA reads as TGTGCCAGCAGTGAAGGCCCGGGACAGGGTTGGGGCAATGAGCAGTTCTTC.

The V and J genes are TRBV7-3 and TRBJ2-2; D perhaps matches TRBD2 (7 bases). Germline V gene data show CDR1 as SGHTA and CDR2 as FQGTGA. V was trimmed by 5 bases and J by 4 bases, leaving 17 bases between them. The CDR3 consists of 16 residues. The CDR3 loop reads CASSPLGGGGTGELFF. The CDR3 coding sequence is TGTGCCAGCAGCCCCCTGGGAGGGGGAGGCACCGGGGAGCTGTTTTTT.

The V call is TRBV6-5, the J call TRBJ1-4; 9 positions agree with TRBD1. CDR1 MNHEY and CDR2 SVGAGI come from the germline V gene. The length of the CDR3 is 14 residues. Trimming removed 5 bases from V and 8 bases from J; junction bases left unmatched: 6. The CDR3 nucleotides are TGTGCCAGCAGTAGTTTCGGGACAGGGGAAAAACTGTTTTTT. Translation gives CASSSFGTGEKLFF.

The CDR3 sequence is CASTGPYSYEQYF. CDR3 nucleotides: TGCGCCAGCACAGGACCTTACTCCTACGAGCAGTACTTC. The J gene is TRBJ2-7, the V gene TRBV10-2; D unclear. V was trimmed by 7 bases and J by 0 bases, leaving 10 bases between them. CDR1 and CDR2 (germline): WSHSY, SAAADI. This CDR3 comprises 13 residues.